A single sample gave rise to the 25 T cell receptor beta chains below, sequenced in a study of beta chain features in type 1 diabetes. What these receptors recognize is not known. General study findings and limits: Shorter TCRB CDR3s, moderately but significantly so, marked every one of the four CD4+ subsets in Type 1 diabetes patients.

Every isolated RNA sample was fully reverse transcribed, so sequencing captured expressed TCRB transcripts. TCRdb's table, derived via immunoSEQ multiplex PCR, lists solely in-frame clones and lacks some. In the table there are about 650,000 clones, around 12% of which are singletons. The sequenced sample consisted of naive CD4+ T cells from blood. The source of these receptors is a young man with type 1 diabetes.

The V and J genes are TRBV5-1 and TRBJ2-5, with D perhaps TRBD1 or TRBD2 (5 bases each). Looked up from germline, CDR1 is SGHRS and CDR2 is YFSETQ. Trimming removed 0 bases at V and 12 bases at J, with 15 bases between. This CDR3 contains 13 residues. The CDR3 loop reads CASSLDHGTGEYF. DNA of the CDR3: TGCGCCAGCAGCTTGGATCACGGGACCGGGGAGTACTTC.

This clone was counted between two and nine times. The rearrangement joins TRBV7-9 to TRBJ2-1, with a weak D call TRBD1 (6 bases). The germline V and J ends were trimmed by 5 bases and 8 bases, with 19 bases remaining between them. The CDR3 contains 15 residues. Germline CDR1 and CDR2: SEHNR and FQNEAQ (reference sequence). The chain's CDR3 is CASSPQGWELDEQFF. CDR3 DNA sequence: TGTGCCAGCAGCCCACAGGGATGGGAATTGGATGAGCAGTTCTTC.

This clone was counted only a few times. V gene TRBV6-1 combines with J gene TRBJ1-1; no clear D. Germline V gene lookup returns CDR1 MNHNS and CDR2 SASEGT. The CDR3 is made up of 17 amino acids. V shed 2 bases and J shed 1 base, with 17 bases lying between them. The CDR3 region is CASSESPSIGQNTEAFF. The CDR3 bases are TGTGCCAGCAGTGAATCCCCTTCCATTGGCCAGAACACTGAAGCTTTCTTT.

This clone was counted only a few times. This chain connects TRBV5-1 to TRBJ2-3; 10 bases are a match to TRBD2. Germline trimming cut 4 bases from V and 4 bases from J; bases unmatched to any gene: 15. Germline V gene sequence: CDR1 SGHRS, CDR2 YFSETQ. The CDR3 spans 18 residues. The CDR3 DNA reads TGCGCCAGCAGCACGGGGCCAACTAGCGGGAATATTCCAGATACGCAGTATTTT. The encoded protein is CASSTGPTSGNIPDTQYF.

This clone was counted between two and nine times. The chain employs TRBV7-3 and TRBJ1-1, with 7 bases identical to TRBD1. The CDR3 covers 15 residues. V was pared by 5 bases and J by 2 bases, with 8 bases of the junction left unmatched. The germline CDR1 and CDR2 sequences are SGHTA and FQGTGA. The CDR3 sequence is CASSPSGGVNTEAFF. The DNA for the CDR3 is TGTGCCAGCAGCCCTTCAGGGGGGGTTAACACTGAAGCTTTCTTT.

The CDR3 reads CSVEGLGGRGHEGYTF. The CDR3 region has the DNA TGCAGCGTTGAGGGTTTGGGAGGCAGGGGGCACGAGGGCTACACCTTC. The chain employs TRBV29-1 and TRBJ1-2; 8 nucleotides agree with TRBD1. The germline V gene has CDR1 SQVTM and CDR2 ANQGSEA. Trimming at V came to 3 bases and at J to 8 bases, leaving 17 bases not matched to a gene. This CDR3 region has 16 residues.

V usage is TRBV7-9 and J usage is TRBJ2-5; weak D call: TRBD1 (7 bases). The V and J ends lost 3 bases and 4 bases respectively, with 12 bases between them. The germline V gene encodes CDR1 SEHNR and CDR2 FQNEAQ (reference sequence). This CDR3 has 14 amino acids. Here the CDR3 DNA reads TGTGCCAGCAGCTTGCGGCAGGGGGGAGAGACCCAGTACTTC. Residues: CASSLRQGGETQYF.

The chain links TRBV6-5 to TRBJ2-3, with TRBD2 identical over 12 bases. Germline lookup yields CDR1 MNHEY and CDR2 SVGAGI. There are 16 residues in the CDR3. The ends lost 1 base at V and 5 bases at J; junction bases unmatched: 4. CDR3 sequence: CASSYFPSGGVDTQYF. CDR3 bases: TGTGCCAGCAGTTACTTCCCTAGCGGGGGGGTAGATACGCAGTATTTT.

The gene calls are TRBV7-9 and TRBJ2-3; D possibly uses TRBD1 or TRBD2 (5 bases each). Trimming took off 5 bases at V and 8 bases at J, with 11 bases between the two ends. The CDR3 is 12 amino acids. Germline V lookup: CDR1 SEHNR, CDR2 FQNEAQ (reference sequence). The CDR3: CASSRGTSTQYF. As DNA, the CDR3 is TGTGCCAGCAGCCGGGGCACCTCTACGCAGTATTTT.

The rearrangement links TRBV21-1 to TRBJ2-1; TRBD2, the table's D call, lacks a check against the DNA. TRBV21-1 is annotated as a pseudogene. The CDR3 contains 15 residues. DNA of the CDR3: TGTGCCAGCAGCAAAGGTCCCCTCTCCTACAATGAGCAGTTCTTC. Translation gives CASSKGPLSYNEQFF.

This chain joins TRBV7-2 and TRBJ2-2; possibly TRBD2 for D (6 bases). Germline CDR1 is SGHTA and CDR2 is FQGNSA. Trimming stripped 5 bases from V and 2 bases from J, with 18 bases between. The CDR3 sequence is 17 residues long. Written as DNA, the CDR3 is TGTGCCAGCAGCCGAAGATTGGCGGGGTCTAACACCGGGGAGCTGTTTTTT. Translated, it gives CASSRRLAGSNTGELFF.

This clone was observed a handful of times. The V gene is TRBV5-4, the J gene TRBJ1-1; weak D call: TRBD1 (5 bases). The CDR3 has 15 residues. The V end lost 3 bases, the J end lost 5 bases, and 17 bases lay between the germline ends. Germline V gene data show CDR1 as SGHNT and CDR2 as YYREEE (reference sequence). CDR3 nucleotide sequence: TGTGCCAGCAGCTCTTCTATGGGGCCGGTTACTGAAGCTTTCTTT. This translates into CASSSSMGPVTEAFF.

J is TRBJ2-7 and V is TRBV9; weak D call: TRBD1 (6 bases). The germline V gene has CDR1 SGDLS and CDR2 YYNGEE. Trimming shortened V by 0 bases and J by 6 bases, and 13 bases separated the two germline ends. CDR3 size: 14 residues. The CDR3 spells CASSVGHPDSEQYF. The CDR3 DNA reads TGTGCCAGCAGCGTAGGACACCCGGACAGCGAGCAGTACTTC.

The CDR3 sequence is CSVSQERYGFTGELFF. CDR3 in DNA: TGCAGCGTTAGTCAGGAGAGATATGGATTCACCGGGGAGCTGTTTTTT. The genes are TRBV29-1 and TRBJ2-2; D unclear. The CDR3 length is 16 residues. Germline loops: CDR1 SQVTM, CDR2 ANQGSEA. Trimming cost V 5 bases and J 4 bases, with 20 bases left between them.

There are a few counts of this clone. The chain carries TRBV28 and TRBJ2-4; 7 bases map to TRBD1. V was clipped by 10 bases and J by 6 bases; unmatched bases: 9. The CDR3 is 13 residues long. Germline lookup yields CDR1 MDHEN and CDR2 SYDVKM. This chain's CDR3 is CATQVEGANIQYF. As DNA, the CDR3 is TGTGCCACCCAGGTAGAGGGGGCAAACATTCAGTACTTC.

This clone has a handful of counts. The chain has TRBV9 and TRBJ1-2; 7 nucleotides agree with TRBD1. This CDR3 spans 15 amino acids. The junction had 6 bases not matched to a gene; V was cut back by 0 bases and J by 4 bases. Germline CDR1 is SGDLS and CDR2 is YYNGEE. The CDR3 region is CASSVAEGQPYGYTF. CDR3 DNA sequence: TGTGCCAGCAGCGTAGCGGAGGGACAGCCCTATGGCTACACCTTC.

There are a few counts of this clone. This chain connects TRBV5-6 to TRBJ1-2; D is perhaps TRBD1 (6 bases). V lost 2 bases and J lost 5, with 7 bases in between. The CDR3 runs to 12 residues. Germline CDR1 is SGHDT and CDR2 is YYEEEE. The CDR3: CASSFGQYGYTF. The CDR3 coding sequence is TGTGCCAGCAGCTTTGGACAGTATGGCTACACCTTC.

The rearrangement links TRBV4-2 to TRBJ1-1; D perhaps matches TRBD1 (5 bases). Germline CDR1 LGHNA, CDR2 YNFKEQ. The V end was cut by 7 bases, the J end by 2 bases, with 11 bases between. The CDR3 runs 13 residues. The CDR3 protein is CASTQTANTEAFF. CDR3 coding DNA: TGTGCCAGCACCCAGACAGCTAACACTGAAGCTTTCTTT.

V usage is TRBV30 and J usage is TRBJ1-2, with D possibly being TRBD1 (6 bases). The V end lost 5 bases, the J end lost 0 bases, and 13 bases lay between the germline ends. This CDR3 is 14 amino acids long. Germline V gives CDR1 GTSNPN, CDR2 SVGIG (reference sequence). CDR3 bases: TGTGCCTGGGGGGGGCCACTAGCTAACTATGGCTACACCTTC. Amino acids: CAWGGPLANYGYTF.

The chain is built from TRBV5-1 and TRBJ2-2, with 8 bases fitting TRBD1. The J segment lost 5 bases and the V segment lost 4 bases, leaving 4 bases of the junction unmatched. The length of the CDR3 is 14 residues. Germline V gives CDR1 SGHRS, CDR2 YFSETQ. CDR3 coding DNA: TGCGCCAGCAGCACGGGACAGGATACCGGGGAGCTGTTTTTT. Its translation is CASSTGQDTGELFF.

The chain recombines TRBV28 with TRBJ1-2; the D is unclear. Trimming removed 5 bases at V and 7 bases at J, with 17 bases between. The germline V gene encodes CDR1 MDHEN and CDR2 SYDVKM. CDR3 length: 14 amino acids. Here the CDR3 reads CASSAAPGWSGYTF. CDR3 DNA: TGTGCCAGCAGTGCCGCACCTGGGTGGAGTGGCTACACCTTC.

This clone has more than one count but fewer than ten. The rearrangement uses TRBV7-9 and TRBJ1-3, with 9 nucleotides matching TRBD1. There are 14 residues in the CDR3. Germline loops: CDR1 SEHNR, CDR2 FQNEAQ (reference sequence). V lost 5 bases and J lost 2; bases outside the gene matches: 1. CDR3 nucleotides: TGTGCCAGCAGCCGGGACAGGGCTGGAAACACCATATATTTT. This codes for CASSRDRAGNTIYF.

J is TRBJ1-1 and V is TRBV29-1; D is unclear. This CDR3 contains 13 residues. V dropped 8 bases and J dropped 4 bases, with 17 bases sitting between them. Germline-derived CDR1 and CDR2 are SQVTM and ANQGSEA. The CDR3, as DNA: TGCAGCTTCCTGAGGTCAGCGAGCACTGAAGCTTTCTTT. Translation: CSFLRSASTEAFF.

The CDR3 coding sequence is TGCAGCGCTCGACAGGGGGTGAGCCAAGAGACCCAGTACTTC. Its translation is CSARQGVSQETQYF. The chain joins TRBV29-1 to TRBJ2-5, with 9 bases that match TRBD1. The germline gives CDR1 SQVTM, CDR2 ANQGSEA. This CDR3 region has 14 residues. V shed 7 bases and J 1 base; nucleotides not matched to a gene: 7.

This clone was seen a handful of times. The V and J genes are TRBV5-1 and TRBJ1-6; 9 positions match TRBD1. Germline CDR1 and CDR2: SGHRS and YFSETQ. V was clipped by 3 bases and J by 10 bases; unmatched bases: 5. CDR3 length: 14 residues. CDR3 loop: CASSSGQGYSPLHF. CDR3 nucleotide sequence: TGCGCCAGCAGCTCGGGACAGGGATACTCACCCCTCCACTTT.